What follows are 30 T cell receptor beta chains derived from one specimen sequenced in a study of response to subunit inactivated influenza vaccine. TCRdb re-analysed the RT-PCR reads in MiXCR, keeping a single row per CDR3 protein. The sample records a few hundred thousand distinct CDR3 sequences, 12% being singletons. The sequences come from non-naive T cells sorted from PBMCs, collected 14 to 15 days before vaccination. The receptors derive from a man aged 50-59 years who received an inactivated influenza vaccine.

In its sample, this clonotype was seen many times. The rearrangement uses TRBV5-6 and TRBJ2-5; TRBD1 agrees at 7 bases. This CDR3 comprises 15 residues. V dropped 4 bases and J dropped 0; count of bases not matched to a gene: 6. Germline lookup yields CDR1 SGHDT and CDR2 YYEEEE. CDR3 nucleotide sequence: TGTGCCAGCAGCCTGACAGGGCTAAACCAAGAGACCCAGTACTTC. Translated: CASSLTGLNQETQYF. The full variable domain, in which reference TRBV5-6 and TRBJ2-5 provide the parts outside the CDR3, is DAGVTQSPTHLIKTRGQQVTLRCSPKSGHDTVSWYQQALGQGPQFIFQYYEEEERQRGNFPDRFSGHQFPNYSSELNVNALLLGDSALYLCASSLTGLNQETQYFGPGTRLLVL.

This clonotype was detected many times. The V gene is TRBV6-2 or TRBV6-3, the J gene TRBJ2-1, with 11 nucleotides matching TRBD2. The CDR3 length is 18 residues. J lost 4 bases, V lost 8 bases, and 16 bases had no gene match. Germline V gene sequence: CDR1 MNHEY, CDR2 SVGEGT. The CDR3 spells CASPGGLAGGFRYNEQFF. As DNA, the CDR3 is TGTGCCAGCCCCGGTGGTCTAGCGGGAGGCTTCCGTTACAATGAGCAGTTCTTC.

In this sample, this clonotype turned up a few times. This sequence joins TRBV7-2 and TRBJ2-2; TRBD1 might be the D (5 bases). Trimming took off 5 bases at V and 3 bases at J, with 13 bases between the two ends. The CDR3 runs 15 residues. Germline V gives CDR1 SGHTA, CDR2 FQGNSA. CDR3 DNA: TGTGCCAGCAGCGCGACAGTTAGTTACACCGGGGAGCTGTTTTTT. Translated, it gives CASSATVSYTGELFF. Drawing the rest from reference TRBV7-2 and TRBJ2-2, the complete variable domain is GAGVSQSPSNKVTEKGKDVELRCDPISGHTALYWYRQSLGQGLEFLIYFQGNSAPDKSGLPSDRFSAERTGGSVSTLTIQRTQQEDSAVYLCASSATVSYTGELFFGEGSRLTVL.

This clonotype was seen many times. CDR3 amino acids: CASTPTGLGGEQFF. The CDR3 DNA sequence: TGTGCCAGCACCCCCACGGGACTAGGGGGTGAGCAGTTCTTC. The chain combines TRBV12-3 or TRBV12-4 with TRBJ2-1; TRBD2 matches at 8 bases. Unmatched junction bases numbered 11, after V lost 7 bases and J lost 9 bases. This CDR3 spans 14 amino acids.

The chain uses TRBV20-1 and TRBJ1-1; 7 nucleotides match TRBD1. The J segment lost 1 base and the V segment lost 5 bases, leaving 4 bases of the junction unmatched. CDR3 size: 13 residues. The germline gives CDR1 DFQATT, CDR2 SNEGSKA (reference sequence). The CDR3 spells CSAQGGPNTEAFF. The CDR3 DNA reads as TGCAGTGCTCAGGGGGGGCCGAACACTGAAGCTTTCTTT.

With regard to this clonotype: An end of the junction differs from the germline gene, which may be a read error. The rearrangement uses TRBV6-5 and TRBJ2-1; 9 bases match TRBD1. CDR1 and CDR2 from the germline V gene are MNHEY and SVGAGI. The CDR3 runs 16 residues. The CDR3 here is CTSSSRTGVKLSEQFF. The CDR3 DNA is TGTACCAGCAGTTCCAGGACAGGGGTGAAGTTGAGTGAGCAGTTCTTC.

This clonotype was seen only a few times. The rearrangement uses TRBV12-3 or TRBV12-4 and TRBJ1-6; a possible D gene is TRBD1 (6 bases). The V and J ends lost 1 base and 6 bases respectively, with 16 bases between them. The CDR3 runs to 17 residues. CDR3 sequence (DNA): TGTGCCAGCAGTTTAGGTGCGGGGGGCGCGGGTAATTCACCCCTCCACTTT. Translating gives CASSLGAGGAGNSPLHF.

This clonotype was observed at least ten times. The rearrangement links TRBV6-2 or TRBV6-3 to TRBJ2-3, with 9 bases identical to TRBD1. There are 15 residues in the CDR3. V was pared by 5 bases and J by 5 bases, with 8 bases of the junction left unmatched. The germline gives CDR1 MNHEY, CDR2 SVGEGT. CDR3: CASSATGGVLDTQYF. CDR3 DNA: TGTGCCAGCAGTGCAACAGGGGGCGTTCTAGATACGCAGTATTTT.

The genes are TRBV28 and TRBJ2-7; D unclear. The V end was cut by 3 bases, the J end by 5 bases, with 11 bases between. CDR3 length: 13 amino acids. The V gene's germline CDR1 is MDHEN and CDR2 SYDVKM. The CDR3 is CASSFHAAHEQYF. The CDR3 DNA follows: TGTGCCAGCAGTTTCCACGCCGCCCACGAGCAGTACTTC.

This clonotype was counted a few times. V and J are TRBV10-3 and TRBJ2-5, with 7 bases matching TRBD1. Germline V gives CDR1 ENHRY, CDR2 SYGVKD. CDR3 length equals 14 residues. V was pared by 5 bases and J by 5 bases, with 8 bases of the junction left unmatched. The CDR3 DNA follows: TGTGCCATCAGTCCGACAGGGTCGCAGGAGACCCAGTACTTC. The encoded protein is CAISPTGSQETQYF.

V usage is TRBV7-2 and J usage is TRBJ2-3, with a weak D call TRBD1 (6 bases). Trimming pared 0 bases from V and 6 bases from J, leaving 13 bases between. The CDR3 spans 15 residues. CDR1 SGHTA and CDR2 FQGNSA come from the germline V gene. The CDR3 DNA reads TGTGCCAGCAGCTTAGCGCCAGGGGCACGGGATACGCAGTATTTT. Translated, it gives CASSLAPGARDTQYF.

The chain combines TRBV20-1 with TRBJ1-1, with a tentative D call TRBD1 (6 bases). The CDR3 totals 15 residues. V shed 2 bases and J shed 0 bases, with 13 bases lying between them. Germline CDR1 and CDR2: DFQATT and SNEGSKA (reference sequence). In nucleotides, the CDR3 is TGCAGTGCTAGACCACAGGGAAACATGAACACTGAAGCTTTCTTT. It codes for CSARPQGNMNTEAFF.

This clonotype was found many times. CDR3 loop: CASSSGLFDEQFF. DNA of the CDR3: TGTGCCAGCAGTTCGGGACTCTTCGATGAGCAGTTCTTC. The chain is built from TRBV12-3 or TRBV12-4 and TRBJ2-1; possibly TRBD2 for D (6 bases). V shed 4 bases and J shed 8 bases, with 12 bases lying between them. This CDR3 has 13 residues.

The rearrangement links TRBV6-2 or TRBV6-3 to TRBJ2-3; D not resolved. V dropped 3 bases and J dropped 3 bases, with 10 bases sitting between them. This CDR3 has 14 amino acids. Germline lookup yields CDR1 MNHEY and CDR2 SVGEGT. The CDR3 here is CASSYGQLTDTQYF. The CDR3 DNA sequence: TGTGCCAGCAGTTATGGCCAGCTAACAGATACGCAGTATTTT.

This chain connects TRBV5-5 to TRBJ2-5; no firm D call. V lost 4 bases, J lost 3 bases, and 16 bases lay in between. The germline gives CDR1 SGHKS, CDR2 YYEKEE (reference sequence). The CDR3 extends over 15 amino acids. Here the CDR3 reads CASSAGIRSEETQYF. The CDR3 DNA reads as TGTGCCAGCAGCGCCGGCATACGTTCTGAAGAGACCCAGTACTTC.

Here the CDR3 DNA reads TGCAGCGTTAGAGATAAAGGGAAGGGGACTACCCAAGAGACCCAGTACTTC. It translates to CSVRDKGKGTTQETQYF. This chain joins TRBV20-1 and TRBJ2-5, with 7 bases matching TRBD2. In germline, CDR1 is DFQATT, CDR2 SNEGSKA (reference sequence). The CDR3 runs to 17 residues.

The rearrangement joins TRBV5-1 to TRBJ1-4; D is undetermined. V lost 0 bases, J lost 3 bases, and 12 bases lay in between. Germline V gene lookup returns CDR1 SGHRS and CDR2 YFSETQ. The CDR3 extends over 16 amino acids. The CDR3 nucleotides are TGCGCCAGCAGCTTGGGGGTTCGGGGAGCTAATGAAAAACTGTTTTTT. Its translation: CASSLGVRGANEKLFF.

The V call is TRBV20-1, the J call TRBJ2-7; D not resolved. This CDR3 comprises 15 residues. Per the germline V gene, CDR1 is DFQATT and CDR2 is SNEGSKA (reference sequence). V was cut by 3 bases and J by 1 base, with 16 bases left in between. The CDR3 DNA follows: TGCAGTGCTAGCCCCTCACACGGTAGATCCTACGAGCAGTACTTC. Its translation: CSASPSHGRSYEQYF.

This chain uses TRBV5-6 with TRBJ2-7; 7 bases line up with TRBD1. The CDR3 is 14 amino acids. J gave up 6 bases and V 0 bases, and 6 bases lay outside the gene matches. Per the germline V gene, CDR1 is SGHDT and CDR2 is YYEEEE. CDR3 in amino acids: CASSLVRGSSEQYF. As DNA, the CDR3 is TGTGCCAGCAGCTTGGTCAGGGGGTCGAGCGAGCAGTACTTC.

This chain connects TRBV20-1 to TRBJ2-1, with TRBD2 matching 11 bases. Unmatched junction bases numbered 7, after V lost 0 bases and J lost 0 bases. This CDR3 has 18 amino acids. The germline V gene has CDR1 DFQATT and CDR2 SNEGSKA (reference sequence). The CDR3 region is CSAREGLAGGSSYNEQFF. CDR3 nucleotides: TGCAGTGCTAGAGAAGGGCTAGCGGGGGGTAGCTCCTACAATGAGCAGTTCTTC.

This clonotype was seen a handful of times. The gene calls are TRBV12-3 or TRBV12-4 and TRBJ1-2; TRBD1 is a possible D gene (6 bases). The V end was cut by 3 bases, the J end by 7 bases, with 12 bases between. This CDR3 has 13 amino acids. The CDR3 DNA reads TGTGCCAGCAGTTTGTGGGGGGCGCCTGGCTACACCTTC. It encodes CASSLWGAPGYTF.

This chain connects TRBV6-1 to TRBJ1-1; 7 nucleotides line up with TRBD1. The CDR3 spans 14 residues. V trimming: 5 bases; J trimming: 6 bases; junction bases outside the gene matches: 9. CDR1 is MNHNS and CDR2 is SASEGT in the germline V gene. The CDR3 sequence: CASSIDRVGSEAFF. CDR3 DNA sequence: TGTGCCAGCAGTATAGACAGGGTGGGCTCTGAAGCTTTCTTT.

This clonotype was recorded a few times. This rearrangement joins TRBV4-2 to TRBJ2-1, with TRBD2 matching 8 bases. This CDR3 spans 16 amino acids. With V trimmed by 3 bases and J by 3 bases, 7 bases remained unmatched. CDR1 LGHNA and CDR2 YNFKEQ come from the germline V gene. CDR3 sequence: CASSQASGGLYNEQFF. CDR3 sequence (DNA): TGTGCCAGCAGCCAGGCCAGCGGGGGCCTCTACAATGAGCAGTTCTTC.

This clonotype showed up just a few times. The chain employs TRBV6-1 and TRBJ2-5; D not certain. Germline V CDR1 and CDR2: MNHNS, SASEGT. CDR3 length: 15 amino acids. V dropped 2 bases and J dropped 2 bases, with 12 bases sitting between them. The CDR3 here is CASSEFDLLQETQYF. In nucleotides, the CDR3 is TGTGCCAGCAGTGAATTCGACCTTCTACAAGAGACCCAGTACTTC.

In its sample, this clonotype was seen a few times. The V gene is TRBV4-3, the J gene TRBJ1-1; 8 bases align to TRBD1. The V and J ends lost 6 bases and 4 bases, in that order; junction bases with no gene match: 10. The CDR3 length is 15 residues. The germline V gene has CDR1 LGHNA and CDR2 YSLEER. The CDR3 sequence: CASRVGQGGSTEAFF. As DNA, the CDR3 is TGCGCCAGCAGGGTCGGACAGGGCGGTAGCACTGAAGCTTTCTTT.

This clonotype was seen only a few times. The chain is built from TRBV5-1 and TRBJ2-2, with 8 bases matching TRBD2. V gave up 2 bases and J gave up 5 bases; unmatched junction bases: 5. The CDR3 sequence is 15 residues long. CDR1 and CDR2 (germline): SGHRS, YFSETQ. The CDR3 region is CASSFLAGSTGELFF. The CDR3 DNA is TGCGCCAGCAGCTTTTTAGCGGGAAGTACCGGGGAGCTGTTTTTT. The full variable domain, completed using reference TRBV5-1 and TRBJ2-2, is KAGVTQTPRYLIKTRGQQVTLSCSPISGHRSVSWYQQTPGQGLQFLFEYFSETQRNKGNFPGRFSGRQFSNSRSEMNVSTLELGDSALYLCASSFLAGSTGELFFGEGSRLTVL.

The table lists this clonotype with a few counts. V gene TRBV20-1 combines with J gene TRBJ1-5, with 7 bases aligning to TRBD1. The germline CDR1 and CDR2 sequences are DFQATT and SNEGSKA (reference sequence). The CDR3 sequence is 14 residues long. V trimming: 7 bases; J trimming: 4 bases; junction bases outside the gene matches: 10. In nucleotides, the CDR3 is TGCAGTGGGAAGACAGGGTGGAGAAATCAGCCCCAGCATTTT. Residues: CSGKTGWRNQPQHF.

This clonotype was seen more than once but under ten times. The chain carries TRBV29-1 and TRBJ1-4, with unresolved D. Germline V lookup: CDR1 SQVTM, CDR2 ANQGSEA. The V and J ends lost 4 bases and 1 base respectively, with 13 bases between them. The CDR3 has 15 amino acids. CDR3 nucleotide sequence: TGCAGCGTTGTCGGGTTAGGCGTAACTAATGAAAAACTGTTTTTT. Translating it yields CSVVGLGVTNEKLFF.

The CDR3 nucleotides are TGTGCCACCAGTGATTTGCATAGGGATCGGGAGACCCAGTACTTC. Translation: CATSDLHRDRETQYF. The chain uses TRBV24-1 and TRBJ2-5, with unresolved D. Trimming pared 0 bases from V and 5 bases from J, leaving 12 bases between. The CDR3 runs to 15 residues. The V gene's germline CDR1 is KGHDR and CDR2 SFDVKD.

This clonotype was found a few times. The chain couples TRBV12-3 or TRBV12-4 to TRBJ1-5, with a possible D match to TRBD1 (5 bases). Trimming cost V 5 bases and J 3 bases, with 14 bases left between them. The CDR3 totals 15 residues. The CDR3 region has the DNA TGTGCCAGCAGTCCGGGACCTCGGGACAATCAGCCCCAGCATTTT. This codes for CASSPGPRDNQPQHF.